A single sample is the source of the 32 T cell receptor beta chains below, sequenced in a study of blood T cell repertoires in COVID-19. Generated by immunoSEQ multiplex PCR, the TCRdb table keeps only in-frame clones and is missing some. This sample has 25,000 to 35,000 clones, with over 75% found just once. Sequenced sample: peripheral blood. Every receptor here comes from a human donor in a cohort sampled during active COVID-19.

This chain links TRBV11-2 with TRBJ2-3; 8 bases line up with TRBD2. The V gene end was trimmed by 1 base and the J gene end by 7 bases; junction bases not matched to a gene: 10. The CDR3 has 16 residues. Germline V gene sequence: CDR1 SGHAT, CDR2 FQNNGV. For the CDR3, the DNA is TGTGCCAGCAGCTTAGTGGTAAGCGGGGGCATAAATACGCAGTATTTT. Translating gives CASSLVVSGGINTQYF.

The rearrangement joins TRBV18 to TRBJ2-7; weak D call: TRBD2 (6 bases). Trimming removed 2 bases from V and 4 bases from J, with 12 bases in between. Germline CDR1 and CDR2: KGHSH and LQKENI. The CDR3 is 14 residues long. The CDR3 loop is CASSPKGGTYEQYF. CDR3 nucleotide sequence: TGTGCCAGCTCACCAAAGGGCGGGACTTACGAGCAGTACTTC.

J is TRBJ2-3 and V is TRBV7-2, with 15 bases fitting TRBD2. The V gene's germline CDR1 is SGHTA and CDR2 FQGNSA. The length of the CDR3 is 19 residues. V lost 5 bases, J lost 0 bases, and 9 bases stayed unmatched. CDR3 region: CASSPTGTSGGRSTDTQYF. The CDR3 region has the DNA TGTGCCAGCAGCCCCACCGGGACTAGCGGGGGGCGGAGCACAGATACGCAGTATTTT. Full variable domain (rest looked up from reference TRBV7-2 and TRBJ2-3): GAGVSQSPSNKVTEKGKDVELRCDPISGHTALYWYRQSLGQGLEFLIYFQGNSAPDKSGLPSDRFSAERTGGSVSTLTIQRTQQEDSAVYLCASSPTGTSGGRSTDTQYFGPGTRLTVL.

V gene TRBV7-3 combines with J gene TRBJ1-1; D is unresolved. This CDR3 is 13 amino acids long. In germline, CDR1 is SGHTA, CDR2 FQGTGA. V was shortened by 5 bases and J by 2 bases, with 9 bases between the two germline ends. The CDR3 DNA reads TGTGCCAGCAGCCTGGCAATCAACACTGAAGCTTTCTTT. This translates into CASSLAINTEAFF.

The rearrangement uses TRBV4-2 and TRBJ2-5; D might be TRBD1 (6 bases). The length of the CDR3 is 17 residues. Germline-derived CDR1 and CDR2 are LGHNA and YNFKEQ. Between the trimmed V and J ends, which lost 5 bases and 7 bases, there was a span of 26 bases. For the CDR3, the DNA is TGTGCCAGCAGCTCCCTCATTGAGTACAGGGTAAGGGGGACCCAGTACTTC. Translating it yields CASSSLIEYRVRGTQYF.

The V and J genes are TRBV5-1 and TRBJ2-3, with D unresolved. V was shortened by 6 bases and J by 2 bases, with 19 bases between the two germline ends. The CDR3 extends over 16 amino acids. Germline CDR1 SGHRS, CDR2 YFSETQ. Here the CDR3 DNA reads TGCGCCAGCAAGACTGCCGGCGCGCGGAACACAGATACGCAGTATTTT. Translation: CASKTAGARNTDTQYF.

V and J are TRBV12-3 or TRBV12-4 and TRBJ1-1; D perhaps matches TRBD1 (6 bases). The CDR3 loop spans 13 amino acids. Trimming cost V 7 bases and J 5 bases, with 14 bases left between them. In DNA form, the CDR3 reads TGTGCCAGCACCCGGGGGGCGCGGACTGAAGCTTTCTTT. Translating it yields CASTRGARTEAFF.

The chain employs TRBV5-1 and TRBJ2-1; 10 bases map to TRBD2. V was pared by 4 bases and J by 6 bases, with 7 bases of the junction left unmatched. The CDR3 totals 15 residues. Germline values: CDR1 SGHRS, CDR2 YFSETQ. CDR3 sequence: CASSLTGTSANEQFF. The DNA for the CDR3 is TGCGCCAGCAGCCTCACCGGGACTAGCGCCAATGAGCAGTTCTTC.

The chain combines TRBV11-2 with TRBJ1-2; 7 bases line up with TRBD1. The CDR3 consists of 15 residues. Germline-derived CDR1 and CDR2 are SGHAT and FQNNGV. V lost 3 bases to trimming and J lost 4 bases; unmatched junction nucleotides: 8. The CDR3 sequence: CASSFDSGQLYGYTF. CDR3 in DNA: TGTGCCAGCAGCTTCGATTCGGGACAGCTCTATGGCTACACCTTC.

In this sample, this clone turned up a few times. The chain employs TRBV19 and TRBJ1-5; the D is unclear. The V gene's germline CDR1 is LNHDA and CDR2 SQIVND (reference sequence). V lost 5 bases and J lost 2, with 19 bases in between. The CDR3 runs to 17 residues. The CDR3 protein is CASSPIDLRWGNQPQHF. The DNA of the CDR3 is TGTGCCAGTAGTCCGATAGACTTACGGTGGGGCAATCAGCCCCAGCATTTT. The variable domain in full, completed from reference TRBV19 and TRBJ1-5, reads DGGITQSPKYLFRKEGQNVTLSCEQNLNHDAMYWYRQDPGQGLRLIYYSQIVNDFQKGDIAEGYSVSREKKESFPLTVTSAQKNPTAFYLCASSPIDLRWGNQPQHFGDGTRLSIL.

This sequence joins TRBV6-2 or TRBV6-3 and TRBJ1-1, with D perhaps matching TRBD1 (6 bases). Trimming took off 5 bases at V and 3 bases at J, with 16 bases between the two ends. The CDR3 has 15 amino acids. Germline V gene sequence: CDR1 MNHEY, CDR2 SVGEGT. DNA for the CDR3: TGTGCCAGCAGTCCGCAGGTTACAGGGTACACTGAAGCTTTCTTT. Encoded protein: CASSPQVTGYTEAFF.

The V gene is TRBV18, the J gene TRBJ2-1; 9 bases are a match to TRBD2. Trimming removed 4 bases from V and 7 bases from J; junction bases left unmatched: 14. The germline V gene encodes CDR1 KGHSH and CDR2 LQKENI. The CDR3 consists of 17 residues. CDR3 in DNA: TGTGCCAGCTCACAGGAACTTGCGGGGGGGCGTCGGAATGAGCAGTTCTTC. Residues: CASSQELAGGRRNEQFF.

The CDR3 coding sequence is TGTGCCAGCAGCAAACCGGGACAGGGTTTCTACAATGAGCAGTTCTTC. Protein: CASSKPGQGFYNEQFF. The chain carries TRBV5-4 and TRBJ2-1, with 9 bases aligning to TRBD1. The CDR3 contains 16 residues. Germline CDR1 is SGHNT and CDR2 is YYREEE (reference sequence). J gave up 3 bases and V 4 bases, and 8 bases lay outside the gene matches.

This clone is a singleton in its sample. For the CDR3, the DNA is TGTGCCAGCAGCTTCGACAGCTTCTACGAGCAGTACTTC. Protein sequence: CASSFDSFYEQYF. The chain carries TRBV7-2 and TRBJ2-7, with D possibly TRBD1 on 5 matching bases. Germline lookup yields CDR1 SGHTA and CDR2 FQGNSA. The CDR3 has 13 amino acids. The V gene lost 3 bases and the J gene lost 3 bases, with 9 bases spanning the gap.

The chain recombines TRBV3-1 (or the pseudogene TRBV3-2) with TRBJ1-2; D is unclear. This CDR3 is 13 amino acids long. Germline V gene data show CDR1 as LGHDT and CDR2 as YNNKEL (reference sequence). V was clipped by 3 bases and J by 2 bases, with 7 bases between them. The DNA of the CDR3 is TGTGCCAGCAGCCAGCGTTACAACTATGGCTACACCTTC. It translates to CASSQRYNYGYTF.

This clone appeared a single time. The rearrangement links TRBV11-2 to TRBJ1-4; D might be TRBD1 (5 bases). The CDR3 runs 15 residues. Germline V gene data show CDR1 as SGHAT and CDR2 as FQNNGV. The V end lost 3 bases, the J end lost 8 bases, and 16 bases lay between the germline ends. Here the CDR3 reads CASSFDSLNLEKLFF. CDR3 DNA: TGTGCCAGCAGCTTCGACAGCCTGAACCTCGAAAAACTGTTTTTT.

V is TRBV6-5 and J is TRBJ2-4; TRBD1 might be the D (6 bases). CDR3 length: 15 amino acids. Looked up from germline, CDR1 is MNHEY and CDR2 is SVGAGI. With 4 bases removed from V and 0 bases from J, the gap between germline ends came to 10 bases. CDR3 bases: TGTGCCAGCAGTTTTGACAGGCTAGCCAAAAACATTCAGTACTTC. As protein: CASSFDRLAKNIQYF.

The rearrangement uses TRBV5-1 and TRBJ1-2; D perhaps matches TRBD1 (6 bases). Looked up from germline, CDR1 is SGHRS and CDR2 is YFSETQ. V lost 7 bases and J 7 bases, leaving 17 bases between the germline ends. This CDR3 is 13 amino acids long. For the CDR3, the DNA is TGCGCCAGCGGACCTCCAGGGGAAGGTGGCTACACCTTC. As protein: CASGPPGEGGYTF.

A few counts support this clone. The CDR3 here is CASSDRPGLIFSYEQYF. The CDR3 DNA follows: TGTGCCAGCAGCGATAGACCAGGGTTAATCTTCTCCTACGAGCAGTACTTC. The chain employs TRBV9 and TRBJ2-7, with D perhaps matching TRBD1 (5 bases). CDR3 length equals 17 residues. V was shortened by 3 bases and J by 0 bases, with 19 bases between the two germline ends. CDR1 is SGDLS and CDR2 is YYNGEE in the germline V gene.

The J gene is TRBJ1-1, the V gene TRBV15, with D possibly matching TRBD1 (6 bases). Germline V gene sequence: CDR1 LNHNV, CDR2 YYDKDF (reference sequence). Trimming stripped 1 base from V and 4 bases from J, with 10 bases between. The CDR3 is 14 amino acids. This CDR3 is CATSRAQGSTEAFF. The DNA of the CDR3 is TGTGCCACCAGCAGAGCTCAGGGGAGCACTGAAGCTTTCTTT.

The chain carries TRBV5-1 and TRBJ2-3; the D gene is possibly TRBD1 (5 bases). V lost 6 bases and J 7 bases, leaving 9 bases between the germline ends. Germline CDR1 SGHRS, CDR2 YFSETQ. CDR3 size: 11 residues. The CDR3 DNA reads as TGCGCCAGCACCAGGGCGAATACGCAGTATTTT. Protein sequence: CASTRANTQYF.

The V gene is TRBV19, the J gene TRBJ2-7; D might be TRBD1 (5 bases). Germline V gene lookup returns CDR1 LNHDA and CDR2 SQIVND (reference sequence). The V end was cut by 4 bases, the J end by 3 bases, with 10 bases between. The CDR3 extends over 13 amino acids. CDR3: CASSRDRGYEQYF. The CDR3 DNA follows: TGTGCCAGTAGTAGAGACAGAGGCTACGAGCAGTACTTC. The entire variable domain, with the rest obtained from reference TRBV19 and TRBJ2-7, is as follows: DGGITQSPKYLFRKEGQNVTLSCEQNLNHDAMYWYRQDPGQGLRLIYYSQIVNDFQKGDIAEGYSVSREKKESFPLTVTSAQKNPTAFYLCASSRDRGYEQYFGPGTRLTVT.

This clone was seen a few times. CDR3 in amino acids: CASSTEVHRPQHF. For the CDR3, the DNA is TGTGCCAGCAGCACCGAGGTCCATCGGCCCCAGCATTTT. The V call is TRBV12-3 or TRBV12-4, the J call TRBJ1-5, with no clear D. The ends were cut back, 6 bases at V and 9 bases at J, with 15 bases in the middle. The CDR3 covers 13 residues.

The rearrangement joins TRBV7-9 to TRBJ1-6, with 9 nucleotides matching TRBD1. The CDR3 contains 16 residues. Germline V CDR1 and CDR2: SEHNR, FQNEAQ (reference sequence). J was trimmed by 8 bases and V by 4 bases; bases with no gene match: 9. CDR3 coding DNA: TGTGCCAGCAGCTACGGCGGGACAGGGTTATATTCACCCCTCCACTTT. Encoded protein: CASSYGGTGLYSPLHF.

This chain connects TRBV5-4 to TRBJ2-7, with 8 nucleotides matching TRBD1. V lost 6 bases to trimming and J lost 3 bases; unmatched junction nucleotides: 11. Germline CDR1 and CDR2: SGHNT and YYREEE (reference sequence). There are 15 residues in the CDR3. CDR3 in DNA: TGTGCCAGCATCCCGCCGGACAGGGTAGGCTACGAGCAGTACTTC. It codes for CASIPPDRVGYEQYF.

This rearrangement joins TRBV9 to TRBJ2-3, with a tentative D call TRBD1 (6 bases). Trimming cost V 0 bases and J 6 bases, with 23 bases left between them. The CDR3 has 18 amino acids. In germline, CDR1 is SGDLS, CDR2 YYNGEE. This CDR3 reads CASSVAALFVDSADTQYF. The CDR3 bases are TGTGCCAGCAGCGTAGCGGCCCTCTTCGTGGACAGCGCGGATACGCAGTATTTT.

The sample holds a few counts of this clone. The same CDR3 also results from other DNA sequences found in this sample. V usage is TRBV4-3 and J usage is TRBJ1-5; the D is unclear. The V end lost 0 bases, the J end lost 7 bases, and 19 bases lay between the germline ends. The CDR3 sequence is 17 residues long. The germline V gene has CDR1 LGHNA and CDR2 YSLEER. In nucleotides, the CDR3 is TGCGCCAGCAGCCAAGATCTCACCGGTCGGGAGGGCCAGCCCCAGCATTTT. This encodes CASSQDLTGREGQPQHF.

In its sample, this clone was seen once. The chain joins TRBV27 to TRBJ2-3; D remains unclear. CDR3 length equals 14 residues. Deletions cut 2 bases from V and 0 bases from J, with 6 bases between. Germline V gene sequence: CDR1 MNHEY, CDR2 SMNVEV (reference sequence). Here the CDR3 DNA reads TGTGCCAGCAGTTTACAGACTAGCACAGATACGCAGTATTTT. Its translation is CASSLQTSTDTQYF.

The chain links TRBV5-5 to TRBJ2-4; D not resolved. The CDR3 contains 17 residues. The germline V gene encodes CDR1 SGHKS and CDR2 YYEKEE (reference sequence). V shed 1 base and J shed 0 bases, with 14 bases lying between them. The CDR3 region is CASSLIETPIAKNIQYF. In DNA form, the CDR3 reads TGTGCCAGCAGCTTGATTGAGACACCCATAGCCAAAAACATTCAGTACTTC.

The chain employs TRBV6-5 and TRBJ2-1, with D perhaps matching TRBD2 (5 bases). This CDR3 has 15 amino acids. Germline CDR1 MNHEY, CDR2 SVGAGI. V gave up 2 bases and J gave up 5 bases, with 13 bases separating them. The CDR3: CASSYKRSRNNEQFF. The CDR3 DNA reads TGTGCCAGCAGTTACAAGCGGAGTCGGAACAATGAGCAGTTCTTC.

The chain links TRBV6-1 to TRBJ2-3; D ambiguous. The germline V gene encodes CDR1 MNHNS and CDR2 SASEGT. The CDR3 extends over 15 amino acids. V was cut by 0 bases and J by 8 bases, with 15 bases left in between. CDR3 sequence (DNA): TGTGCCAGCAGTGAAGCCTCTGATCTATTCGTTACGCAGTATTTT. It encodes CASSEASDLFVTQYF.

This clone has just one count. The CDR3 sequence is CASASGDTGELFF. CDR3 nucleotide sequence: TGCGCCAGCGCGAGCGGGGACACCGGGGAGCTGTTTTTT. The V call is TRBV10-2, the J call TRBJ2-2; 7 bases align to TRBD2. Germline V CDR1 and CDR2: WSHSY, SAAADI. The length of the CDR3 is 13 residues. Losses at the gene ends were 8 bases for V and 3 bases for J; bases not matched to a gene: 3.